This note documents a single T cell receptor (beta chain) sequence. The sample originates from a study of T-cell reconstitution after alpha-beta-depleted transplantation in children. Trimming cost V 4 bases and J 2 bases; bases outside gene matches: 3. This CDR3 is built from 15 residues. Germline V gene sequence: CDR1 MRHNA, CDR2 SNTAGT. The library targeted TCRbeta and was prepared with unique molecular identifiers. MiXCR, applied by TCRdb to the PCR reads, yields one record per CDR3 protein. The data hold 500,000 to 600,000 distinct CDR3 sequences, with about a sixth observed a single time. The source of this sequence is a human donor who donated a stem cell graft to a child with acute lymphoblastic leukemia. The sequences come from PBMCs from the stem cell graft donor, collected from the stem cell graft. The chain recombines TRBV6-4 with TRBJ2-1; 9 nucleotides align to TRBD2. For the CDR3, the DNA is TGTGCCAGCAGTGGACTAGCGGCCCCCTACAATGAGCAGTTCTTC. This translates into CASSGLAAPYNEQFF.